This T cell receptor (beta chain) was identified during a study of blood T cell repertoires in COVID-19. This CDR3 region has 12 residues. Trimming took 4 bases from V and 8 from J, leaving 11 bases between them. Germline CDR1 and CDR2: SGHTA and FQGNSA. Produced via immunoSEQ multiplex PCR; TCRdb's table is partial and in-frame only. The table records 97,000 or so clones, roughly 87% of them present only once. The sample was peripheral blood. The clonotype comes from a middle-aged man with active COVID-19. J is TRBJ1-1 and V is TRBV7-2, with a weak D call TRBD1 (5 bases). Here the CDR3 DNA reads TGTGCCAGCAGCTCCCAGGGTAGAGAAGCTTTCTTT. Translating it yields CASSSQGREAFF.